A single sample gave rise to the 6 T cell receptor beta chains below, sequenced in a study of blood T cell repertoires in COVID-19. Data came from immunoSEQ multiplex PCR; TCRdb stores just in-frame clones and leaves some out. Of approximately 120,000 clones in the sample, approximately 74% are singletons; the top ten hold 6%. Material for sequencing was peripheral blood. These receptor sequences come from a man of 80 years or more with COVID-19, enrolled during active disease.

This clone was observed a handful of times. The chain has TRBV27 and TRBJ2-1; D gene ambiguous. The CDR3 is made up of 14 amino acids. CDR1 and CDR2 (germline): MNHEY, SMNVEV (reference sequence). V was pared by 0 bases and J by 4 bases, with 7 bases between. CDR3 DNA sequence: TGTGCCAGCAGTTTATCGCCAGATTACAATGAGCAGTTCTTC. It yields the protein CASSLSPDYNEQFF.

The chain employs TRBV6-5 and TRBJ1-2, with D possibly TRBD1 on 6 matching bases. The germline V gene encodes CDR1 MNHEY and CDR2 SVGAGI. This CDR3 region has 12 residues. V lost 5 bases and J lost 4, with 8 bases in between. As DNA, the CDR3 is TGTGCCAGCAGTCCACAGGGCTATGGCTACACCTTC. Translation gives CASSPQGYGYTF.

The V and J genes are TRBV7-2 and TRBJ1-3, with D perhaps matching TRBD1 (5 bases). The germline V and J ends were trimmed by 2 bases and 4 bases, with 9 bases remaining between them. The CDR3 totals 14 residues. The germline V gene encodes CDR1 SGHTA and CDR2 FQGNSA. The CDR3 reads CASSLPGFGNTIYF. The CDR3 DNA is TGTGCCAGCAGCTTACCAGGGTTCGGAAACACCATATATTTT.

This clone was counted between two and nine times. The V call is TRBV6-5, the J call TRBJ2-3; D unclear. The CDR3 runs 14 residues. V lost 2 bases and J lost 2, with 8 bases in between. Germline CDR1 reads MNHEY; CDR2 reads SVGAGI. The CDR3 DNA reads TGTGCCAGCAGTTACGGCCAGTTCACAGATACGCAGTATTTT. Translating it yields CASSYGQFTDTQYF.

V usage is TRBV30 and J usage is TRBJ1-1; 7 bases line up with TRBD1. J was trimmed by 3 bases and V by 4 bases; bases with no gene match: 20. Germline-derived CDR1 and CDR2 are GTSNPN and SVGIG (reference sequence). The CDR3 extends over 18 amino acids. The CDR3 protein is CAWTGGGNSVRGDTEAFF. The CDR3 DNA follows: TGTGCCTGGACAGGGGGTGGGAATTCAGTACGAGGGGACACTGAAGCTTTCTTT.

This clone came up a few times. V usage is TRBV4-3 and J usage is TRBJ2-3; 7 nucleotides match TRBD2. With 0 bases clipped from V and 5 bases from J, the junction kept 8 bases outside the gene matches. The CDR3 has 16 amino acids. The germline V gene encodes CDR1 LGHNA and CDR2 YSLEER. The CDR3, as DNA: TGCGCCAGCAGCCAAGATAGAGCGGGACGAGAAGATACGCAGTATTTT. Amino acid sequence: CASSQDRAGREDTQYF.